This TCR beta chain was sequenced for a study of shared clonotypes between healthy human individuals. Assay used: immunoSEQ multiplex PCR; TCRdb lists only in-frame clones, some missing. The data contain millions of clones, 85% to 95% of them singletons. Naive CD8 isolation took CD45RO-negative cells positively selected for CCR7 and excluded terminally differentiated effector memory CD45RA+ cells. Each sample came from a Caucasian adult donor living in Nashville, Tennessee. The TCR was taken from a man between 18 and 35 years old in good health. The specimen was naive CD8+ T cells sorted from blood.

In DNA form, the CDR3 reads TGTGCCAGCAGTGAAAACCGACAGGGGGCGAACACTGAAGCTTTCTTT. Amino acids: CASSENRQGANTEAFF. The chain links TRBV25-1 to TRBJ1-1; TRBD1 aligns across 10 bases. The CDR3 extends over 16 amino acids. J lost 1 base, V lost 2 bases, and 4 bases had no gene match. Germline V lookup: CDR1 MGHDK, CDR2 SYGVNS.